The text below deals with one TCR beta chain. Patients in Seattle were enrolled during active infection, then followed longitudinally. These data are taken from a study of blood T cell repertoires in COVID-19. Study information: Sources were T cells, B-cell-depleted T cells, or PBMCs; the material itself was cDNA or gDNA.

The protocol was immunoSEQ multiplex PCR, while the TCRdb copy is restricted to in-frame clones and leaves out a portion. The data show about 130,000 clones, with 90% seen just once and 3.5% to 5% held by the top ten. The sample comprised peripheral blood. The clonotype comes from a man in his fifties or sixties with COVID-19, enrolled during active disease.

Here the CDR3 DNA reads TGCGCCAGCAGTGAGGGCAGGGAGGCCGGGGAGCTGTTTTTT. This sequence encodes CASSEGREAGELFF. The chain links TRBV10-1 to TRBJ2-2, with a possible D match to TRBD2 (6 bases). Germline CDR1 is WNHNN and CDR2 is SYGVQD (reference sequence). V lost 2 bases to trimming and J lost 6 bases, with 10 bases between them. The CDR3 is 14 residues long.